This T cell receptor (beta chain) was recovered during a study of shared clonotypes between healthy human individuals. The V end lost 2 bases, the J end lost 0 bases, and 10 bases lay between the germline ends. The CDR3 sequence is 15 residues long. Germline V CDR1 and CDR2: SGHTA, FQGNSA. This clone was counted a few times. Method: immunoSEQ multiplex PCR; TCRdb's copy keeps in-frame clones and lacks some. The table lists more than 1 million clones, about four fifths of them singletons. This receptor was obtained from a man aged 18 to 30 in good health. Some clones in this sample may be carry-over from other donors' samples. This rearrangement joins TRBV7-2 to TRBJ1-2; no firm D call. The sample was memory CD4+ T cells from PBMCs. Subset defined: CD45RA-negative fraction. The CDR3 reads CASSLRTSTNYGYTF. CDR3 sequence (DNA): TGTGCCAGCAGCTTACGTACATCTACTAACTATGGCTACACCTTC.